A single sample gave rise to the 32 T cell receptor beta chains below, sequenced in a study of T cell repertoires in cytomegalovirus infection. Via MiXCR, TCRdb re-called the reads, giving one row per CDR3 protein. This repertoire shows around 570,000 distinct CDR3 sequences, under 45% found once; its top ten account for about 48%. The antigens for these receptors are not known. Sequencing used cultured PBMCs, obtained from culture after CMV antigen stimulation. The origin of the receptors is a human donor in good health (CMV status not recorded). Some clones in this sample may be carry-over from other donors' samples.

In this sample, this clonotype turned up a few times. Germline and junction disagree at one end, which may indicate a read error. The V gene is TRBV28, the J gene TRBJ1-5; D ambiguous. This CDR3 region has 16 residues. Germline V lookup: CDR1 MDHEN, CDR2 SYDVKM. The CDR3 here is CASSLFRLGFGQPQHF. For the CDR3, the DNA is TGTGCCAGCAGCTTATTCCGACTCGGGTTTGGTCAGCCCCAGCATTTT.

The rearrangement uses TRBV28 and TRBJ1-1, with 11 positions matching TRBD1. Germline CDR1 is MDHEN and CDR2 is SYDVKM. The length of the CDR3 is 17 residues. V lost 5 bases and J lost 1; bases outside the gene matches: 9. The CDR3 loop is CASSDPRGQGGNTEAFF. The DNA of the CDR3 is TGTGCCAGCAGTGACCCTAGGGGACAGGGGGGGAACACTGAAGCTTTCTTT. The complete variable domain, with remaining parts taken from reference TRBV28 and TRBJ1-1, reads DVKVTQSSRYLVKRTGEKVFLECVQDMDHENMFWYRQDPGLGLRLIYFSYDVKMKEKGDIPEGYSVSREKKERFSLILESASTNQTSMYLCASSDPRGQGGNTEAFFGQGTRLTVV.

The gene calls are TRBV2 and TRBJ2-7; a weak D match, TRBD1 (5 bases). Trimming took off 6 bases at V and 7 bases at J, with 16 bases between the two ends. Germline assignment: CDR1 SNHLY and CDR2 FYNNEI. This CDR3 is built from 13 residues. Here the CDR3 reads CASRVRTTGEQYF. The CDR3 DNA follows: TGTGCCAGCAGAGTAAGAACCACAGGAGAGCAGTACTTC.

This clonotype came up a few times. This chain connects TRBV6-1 to TRBJ1-2, with D perhaps matching TRBD1 (5 bases). CDR1 and CDR2 from the germline V gene are MNHNS and SASEGT. Between the trimmed V and J ends, which lost 4 bases and 0 bases, there was a span of 15 bases. The CDR3 contains 16 residues. The chain's CDR3 is CASSGPHAGANYGYTF. CDR3 coding DNA: TGTGCCAGCAGTGGACCCCATGCGGGGGCTAACTATGGCTACACCTTC.

The chain joins TRBV6-2 or TRBV6-3 to TRBJ2-2, with D maybe TRBD1 (5 bases). The ends were cut back, 6 bases at V and 4 bases at J, with 24 bases in the middle. Germline V gene lookup returns CDR1 MNHEY and CDR2 SVGEGT. This CDR3 spans 18 amino acids. For the CDR3, the DNA is TGTGCCAGCAGCCAAGGGCTGGGGCGCCGGTACGGCACCGGGGAGCTGTTTTTT. Encoded protein: CASSQGLGRRYGTGELFF.

This clonotype was observed at least ten times. V usage is TRBV24-1 and J usage is TRBJ2-1; TRBD1 is a possible D gene (5 bases). Trimming shortened V by 4 bases and J by 0 bases, and 15 bases separated the two germline ends. Germline CDR1 KGHDR, CDR2 SFDVKD. This CDR3 comprises 17 residues. The CDR3 protein is CATSEAKTASSYNEQFF. The CDR3 DNA is TGTGCCACCAGTGAAGCAAAGACAGCGAGCTCCTACAATGAGCAGTTCTTC.

This clonotype was counted a few times. This chain joins TRBV12-3 or TRBV12-4 and TRBJ2-2; D is unresolved. CDR3 size: 12 residues. Trimming cost V 7 bases and J 7 bases, with 10 bases left between them. CDR3 amino acids: CASTWVGGELFF. CDR3 nucleotide sequence: TGTGCCAGCACCTGGGTCGGCGGGGAGCTGTTTTTT.

CDR3 amino acids: CSVAWGSYNEQFF. Here the CDR3 DNA reads TGCAGCGTTGCGTGGGGTTCCTACAATGAGCAGTTCTTC. The chain links TRBV29-1 to TRBJ2-1; D is uncertain. This CDR3 spans 13 amino acids. Germline CDR1 and CDR2: SQVTM and ANQGSEA. With 4 bases removed from V and 1 base from J, the gap between germline ends came to 8 bases.

The genes are TRBV28 and TRBJ1-2; D is possibly TRBD1 (5 bases). The CDR3 runs 14 residues. V was cut by 7 bases and J by 8 bases, with 20 bases left in between. Germline CDR1 MDHEN, CDR2 SYDVKM. The CDR3 loop is CASTLLGAPKGYTF. DNA for the CDR3: TGTGCCAGCACCCTCCTCGGGGCCCCCAAGGGCTACACCTTC.

This clonotype was seen only a few times. The chain carries TRBV6-2 or TRBV6-3 and TRBJ2-5; D is perhaps TRBD2 (5 bases). Germline values: CDR1 MNHEY, CDR2 SVGEGT. V was pared by 0 bases and J by 2 bases, with 10 bases between. The length of the CDR3 is 15 residues. The CDR3 sequence: CASSYSRTRQETQYF. CDR3 in DNA: TGTGCCAGCAGTTACTCCAGGACTCGGCAAGAGACCCAGTACTTC.

The DNA of the CDR3 is TGTGCCAGCAGTGATGCCCGGGGGCTGGATAGACAGCCCCAGCATTTT. Its protein is CASSDARGLDRQPQHF. The J gene is TRBJ1-5, the V gene TRBV6-2 or TRBV6-3; possibly TRBD1 for D (6 bases). Germline CDR1 MNHEY, CDR2 SVGEGT. V lost 5 bases and J lost 7, with 21 bases in between. This CDR3 has 16 residues.

V gene TRBV4-2 combines with J gene TRBJ2-7; D remains ambiguous. The CDR3 loop spans 13 amino acids. CDR1 and CDR2 (germline): LGHNA, YNFKEQ. V was cut by 3 bases and J by 0 bases, with 6 bases left in between. CDR3 protein: CASSHNPSYEQYF. The CDR3 DNA reads as TGTGCCAGCAGCCATAATCCCTCCTACGAGCAGTACTTC.

This clonotype was detected only a few times. The chain is built from TRBV7-2 and TRBJ1-5, with D possibly matching TRBD1 (5 bases). The V and J ends lost 2 bases and 4 bases respectively, with 12 bases between them. The germline CDR1 and CDR2 sequences are SGHTA and FQGNSA. This CDR3 is 15 amino acids long. The CDR3 is CASSLRGQTNQPQHF. In DNA, the CDR3 is TGTGCCAGCAGCTTAAGGGGTCAAACGAATCAGCCCCAGCATTTT.

This clonotype has only a few counts. The chain combines TRBV6-1 with TRBJ2-3; 7 nucleotides agree with TRBD1. Germline V gives CDR1 MNHNS, CDR2 SASEGT. This CDR3 is built from 13 residues. Germline trimming cut 11 bases from V and 3 bases from J; bases unmatched to any gene: 8. The CDR3 spells CAVQGTRTDTQYF. CDR3 in DNA: TGTGCCGTACAGGGGACCCGAACAGATACGCAGTATTTT.

This clonotype was counted a few times. The V call is TRBV20-1, the J call TRBJ1-5; tentatively, D is TRBD1 (5 bases). V shed 4 bases and J shed 3 bases, with 10 bases lying between them. CDR1 is DFQATT, CDR2 SNEGSKA, per germline (reference sequence). The CDR3 runs to 13 residues. In DNA, the CDR3 is TGCAGTGCTACGGGGGGGGTCAATCAGCCCCAGCATTTT. Residues: CSATGGVNQPQHF.

With regard to this clonotype: Given a much more abundant clone one base away, this may be a read error. V and J are TRBV12-3 or TRBV12-4 and TRBJ1-2; D gene ambiguous. V lost 6 bases and J 3 bases, leaving 11 bases between the germline ends. The CDR3 is 13 amino acids. CDR3 protein: CASSPQEYYGYTF. In DNA, the CDR3 is TGTGCCAGCAGCCCCCAGGAATACTATGGCTACACCTTC.

The V call is TRBV7-2, the J call TRBJ1-6, with D unresolved. V lost 0 bases and J 10 bases, leaving 10 bases between the germline ends. The CDR3 is 14 residues long. From germline, CDR1 is SGHTA and CDR2 FQGNSA. CDR3 in amino acids: CASSLAVLGSPLHF. CDR3 DNA sequence: TGTGCCAGCAGCTTAGCGGTATTAGGATCACCCCTCCACTTT.

This clonotype has ten or more counts. The chain links TRBV7-2 to TRBJ2-1; 10 bases match TRBD2. V shed 3 bases and J 0 bases; nucleotides not matched to a gene: 8. Germline assignment: CDR1 SGHTA and CDR2 FQGNSA. The CDR3 is made up of 18 amino acids. CDR3 nucleotides: TGTGCCAGCAGCTTGTGGCTAGCGGGAGACCCCTCCTACAATGAGCAGTTCTTC. Protein: CASSLWLAGDPSYNEQFF.

The rearrangement links TRBV19 to TRBJ2-3; D is tentatively TRBD1 or TRBD2 (5 bases each). CDR1 and CDR2 (germline): LNHDA, SQIVND (reference sequence). This CDR3 spans 16 amino acids. The V and J ends lost 3 bases and 2 bases respectively, with 15 bases between them. For the CDR3, the DNA is TGTGCCAGTAGTATCGGGACCCTAGCCCCCACAGATACGCAGTATTTT. It is translated as CASSIGTLAPTDTQYF.

This clonotype showed up just a few times. The chain links TRBV6-5 to TRBJ2-5; tentative D call: TRBD1 (6 bases). Trimming removed 6 bases from V and 4 bases from J, with 15 bases in between. This CDR3 contains 14 residues. Looked up from germline, CDR1 is MNHEY and CDR2 is SVGAGI. DNA of the CDR3: TGTGCCAGCAGCCGCGTTGGGGGCAGAGAGACCCAGTACTTC. Its translation is CASSRVGGRETQYF.

The chain uses TRBV28 and TRBJ1-3; D call uncertain. The CDR3 loop spans 15 amino acids. Germline lookup yields CDR1 MDHEN and CDR2 SYDVKM. V dropped 5 bases and J dropped 0 bases, with 11 bases sitting between them. The CDR3 DNA is TGTGCCAGCAGTCTCGACGTAAGCTCTGGAAACACCATATATTTT. It translates to CASSLDVSSGNTIYF.

The chain links TRBV2 to TRBJ1-5, with unresolved D. Trimming left V 2 bases short and J 2 bases short, with 10 bases between. CDR1 and CDR2 (germline): SNHLY, FYNNEI. The CDR3 sequence is 15 residues long. CDR3: CASSEPRYGNQPQHF. Here the CDR3 DNA reads TGTGCCAGCAGTGAACCCAGATACGGCAATCAGCCCCAGCATTTT.

The J gene is TRBJ2-3, the V gene TRBV29-1; 9 positions match TRBD2. J was trimmed by 6 bases and V by 6 bases; bases with no gene match: 7. CDR3 length: 13 residues. Per germline, CDR1 SQVTM and CDR2 ANQGSEA. The CDR3 DNA reads as TGCAGCGTCGTAGCGGGAGTGTCGGATACGCAGTATTTT. Translating gives CSVVAGVSDTQYF.

The J gene is TRBJ1-4, the V gene TRBV10-3; D may be TRBD1 (6 bases). In germline, CDR1 is ENHRY, CDR2 SYGVKD. With 6 bases removed from V and 5 bases from J, the gap between germline ends came to 10 bases. There are 13 residues in the CDR3. CDR3 nucleotide sequence: TGTGCCATCAGGGGAGACAGGAATGAAAAACTGTTTTTT. Translating gives CAIRGDRNEKLFF.

The chain carries TRBV4-1 and TRBJ1-2, with TRBD1 as a possible D gene (5 bases). Germline V lookup: CDR1 MGHRA, CDR2 YSYEKL. Trimming removed 1 base from V and 3 bases from J, with 9 bases in between. This CDR3 is built from 14 residues. DNA for the CDR3: TGCGCCAGCAGCCAAGTAGGGGTAGACTATGGCTACACCTTC. Its protein product is CASSQVGVDYGYTF.

In nucleotides, the CDR3 is TGTGCCAGTAAGGGGAGGGGGGTCAACCGCTCTGGGGCCAACGTCCTGACTTTC. Encoded protein: CASKGRGVNRSGANVLTF. V and J are TRBV6-5 and TRBJ2-6; TRBD2 is a possible D gene (7 bases). Germline loops: CDR1 MNHEY, CDR2 SVGAGI. This CDR3 has 18 amino acids. V was cut by 9 bases and J by 0 bases, with 21 bases left in between.

This clonotype was observed many times. The V and J genes are TRBV7-2 and TRBJ2-7, with D perhaps matching TRBD1 (5 bases). CDR1 is SGHTA, CDR2 FQGNSA, per germline. The V and J ends lost 3 bases and 2 bases respectively, with 5 bases between them. This CDR3 region has 12 residues. CDR3 protein: CASSLTAYEQYF. CDR3 sequence (DNA): TGTGCCAGCAGCTTGACAGCCTACGAGCAGTACTTC.

J is TRBJ2-5 and V is TRBV20-1; D is unclear. CDR1 and CDR2 (germline): DFQATT, SNEGSKA (reference sequence). Trimming stripped 3 bases from V and 8 bases from J, with 25 bases between. CDR3 length equals 16 residues. The CDR3 region is CSARGPSWPTLGTQYF. Here the CDR3 DNA reads TGCAGTGCTAGGGGTCCCTCGTGGCCGACGCTAGGAACCCAGTACTTC.

CDR3 in DNA: TGTGCCAGCAGCTCCTCGACAATCCGGGACAGGACGAACACTGAAGCTTTCTTT. It is translated as CASSSSTIRDRTNTEAFF. The rearrangement links TRBV7-9 to TRBJ1-1; TRBD1 matches at 8 bases. V trimming: 4 bases; J trimming: 1 base; junction bases outside the gene matches: 14. Germline lookup yields CDR1 SEHNR and CDR2 FQNEAQ (reference sequence). This CDR3 comprises 18 residues. The full variable domain, in which reference TRBV7-9 and TRBJ1-1 provide the parts outside the CDR3, is DTGVSQNPRHKITKRGQNVTFRCDPISEHNRLYWYRQTLGQGPEFLTYFQNEAQLEKSRLLSDRFSAERPKGSFSTLEIQRTEQGDSAMYLCASSSSTIRDRTNTEAFFGQGTRLTVV.

This clonotype was detected only a few times. The chain is built from TRBV5-6 and TRBJ1-3; 9 nucleotides agree with TRBD1. The CDR3 consists of 18 residues. Germline V gene lookup returns CDR1 SGHDT and CDR2 YYEEEE. After removal of 4 bases from V and 0 bases from J, the junction contained 11 bases not matched to a gene. The CDR3 DNA sequence: TGTGCCAGCAGCCCCGGGACAGGGAAAATTTTCTCTGGAAACACCATATATTTT. Its translation: CASSPGTGKIFSGNTIYF. Full variable domain (rest looked up from reference TRBV5-6 and TRBJ1-3): DAGVTQSPTHLIKTRGQQVTLRCSPKSGHDTVSWYQQALGQGPQFIFQYYEEEERQRGNFPDRFSGHQFPNYSSELNVNALLLGDSALYLCASSPGTGKIFSGNTIYFGEGSWLTVV.

This clonotype turned up a few times. The chain is built from TRBV27 and TRBJ1-6; D remains unclear. The germline V and J ends were trimmed by 6 bases and 8 bases, with 8 bases remaining between them. The germline gives CDR1 MNHEY, CDR2 SMNVEV (reference sequence). The CDR3 has 12 amino acids. CDR3 amino acids: CASSPRDSPLHF. Here the CDR3 DNA reads TGTGCCAGCAGCCCGCGGGATTCACCCCTCCACTTT.

This rearrangement joins TRBV18 to TRBJ2-1; TRBD1 matches at 8 bases. Germline V gives CDR1 KGHSH, CDR2 LQKENI. The CDR3 loop spans 13 amino acids. V was pared by 3 bases and J by 8 bases, with 3 bases of the junction left unmatched. The CDR3 DNA reads TGTGCCAGCTCACCCCAACAGGGGGATGAGCAGTTCTTC. Protein: CASSPQQGDEQFF.